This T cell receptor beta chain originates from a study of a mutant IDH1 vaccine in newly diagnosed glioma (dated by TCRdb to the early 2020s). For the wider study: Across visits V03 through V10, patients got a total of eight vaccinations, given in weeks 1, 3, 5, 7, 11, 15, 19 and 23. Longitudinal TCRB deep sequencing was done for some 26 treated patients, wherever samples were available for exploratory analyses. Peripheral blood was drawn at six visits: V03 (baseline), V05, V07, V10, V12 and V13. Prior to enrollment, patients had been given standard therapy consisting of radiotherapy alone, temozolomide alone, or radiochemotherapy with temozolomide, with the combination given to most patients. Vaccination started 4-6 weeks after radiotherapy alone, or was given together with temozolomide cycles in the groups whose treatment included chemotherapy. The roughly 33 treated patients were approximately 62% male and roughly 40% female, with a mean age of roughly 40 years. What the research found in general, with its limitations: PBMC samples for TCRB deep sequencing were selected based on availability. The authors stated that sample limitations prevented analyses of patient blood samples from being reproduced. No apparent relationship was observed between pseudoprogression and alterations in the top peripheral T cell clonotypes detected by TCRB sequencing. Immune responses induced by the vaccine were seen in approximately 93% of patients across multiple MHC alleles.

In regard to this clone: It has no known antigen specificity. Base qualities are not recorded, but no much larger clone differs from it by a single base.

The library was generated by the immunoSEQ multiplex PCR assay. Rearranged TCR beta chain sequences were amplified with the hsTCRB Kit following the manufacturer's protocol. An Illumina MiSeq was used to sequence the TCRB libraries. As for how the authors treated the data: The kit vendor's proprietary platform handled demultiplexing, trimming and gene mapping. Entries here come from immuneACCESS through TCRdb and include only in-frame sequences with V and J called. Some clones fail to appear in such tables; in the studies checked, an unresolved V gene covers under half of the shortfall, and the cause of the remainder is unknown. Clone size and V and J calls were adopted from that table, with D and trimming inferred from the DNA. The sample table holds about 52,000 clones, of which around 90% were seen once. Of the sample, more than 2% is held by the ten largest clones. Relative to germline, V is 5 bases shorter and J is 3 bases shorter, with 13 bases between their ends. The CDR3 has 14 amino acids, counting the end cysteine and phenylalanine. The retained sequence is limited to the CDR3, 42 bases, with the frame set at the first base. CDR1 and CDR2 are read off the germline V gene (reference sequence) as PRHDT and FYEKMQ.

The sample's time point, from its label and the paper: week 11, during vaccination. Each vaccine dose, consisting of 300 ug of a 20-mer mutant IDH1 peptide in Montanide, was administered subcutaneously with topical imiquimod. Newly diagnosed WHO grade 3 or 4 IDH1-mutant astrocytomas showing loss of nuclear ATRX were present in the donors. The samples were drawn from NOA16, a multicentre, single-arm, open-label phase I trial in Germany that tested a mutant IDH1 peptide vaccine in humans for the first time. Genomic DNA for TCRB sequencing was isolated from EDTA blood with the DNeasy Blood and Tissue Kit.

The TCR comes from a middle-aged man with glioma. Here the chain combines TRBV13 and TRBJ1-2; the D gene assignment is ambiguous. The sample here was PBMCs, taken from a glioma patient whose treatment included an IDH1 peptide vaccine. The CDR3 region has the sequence CASSTFGRDYGYTF. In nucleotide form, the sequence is TGTGCCAGCAGCACATTTGGACGGGACTATGGCTACACCTTC.